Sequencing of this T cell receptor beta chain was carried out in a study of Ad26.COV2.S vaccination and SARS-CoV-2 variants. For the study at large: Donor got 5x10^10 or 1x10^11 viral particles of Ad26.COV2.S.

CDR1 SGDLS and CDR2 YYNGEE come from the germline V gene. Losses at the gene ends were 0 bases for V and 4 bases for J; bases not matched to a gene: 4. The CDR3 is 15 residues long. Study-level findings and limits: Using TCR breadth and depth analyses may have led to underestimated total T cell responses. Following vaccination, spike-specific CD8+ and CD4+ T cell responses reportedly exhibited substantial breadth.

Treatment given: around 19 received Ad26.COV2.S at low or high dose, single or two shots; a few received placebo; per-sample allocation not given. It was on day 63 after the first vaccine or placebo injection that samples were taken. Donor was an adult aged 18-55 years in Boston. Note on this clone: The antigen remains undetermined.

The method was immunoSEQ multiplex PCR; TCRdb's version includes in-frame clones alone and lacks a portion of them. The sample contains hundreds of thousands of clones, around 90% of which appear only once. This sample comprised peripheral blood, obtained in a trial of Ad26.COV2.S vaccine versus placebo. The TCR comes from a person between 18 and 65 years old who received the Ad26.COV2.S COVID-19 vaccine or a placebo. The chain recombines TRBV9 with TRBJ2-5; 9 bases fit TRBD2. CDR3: CASSVGGLARETQYF. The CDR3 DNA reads TGTGCCAGCAGCGTAGGTGGACTAGCGCGAGAGACCCAGTACTTC.